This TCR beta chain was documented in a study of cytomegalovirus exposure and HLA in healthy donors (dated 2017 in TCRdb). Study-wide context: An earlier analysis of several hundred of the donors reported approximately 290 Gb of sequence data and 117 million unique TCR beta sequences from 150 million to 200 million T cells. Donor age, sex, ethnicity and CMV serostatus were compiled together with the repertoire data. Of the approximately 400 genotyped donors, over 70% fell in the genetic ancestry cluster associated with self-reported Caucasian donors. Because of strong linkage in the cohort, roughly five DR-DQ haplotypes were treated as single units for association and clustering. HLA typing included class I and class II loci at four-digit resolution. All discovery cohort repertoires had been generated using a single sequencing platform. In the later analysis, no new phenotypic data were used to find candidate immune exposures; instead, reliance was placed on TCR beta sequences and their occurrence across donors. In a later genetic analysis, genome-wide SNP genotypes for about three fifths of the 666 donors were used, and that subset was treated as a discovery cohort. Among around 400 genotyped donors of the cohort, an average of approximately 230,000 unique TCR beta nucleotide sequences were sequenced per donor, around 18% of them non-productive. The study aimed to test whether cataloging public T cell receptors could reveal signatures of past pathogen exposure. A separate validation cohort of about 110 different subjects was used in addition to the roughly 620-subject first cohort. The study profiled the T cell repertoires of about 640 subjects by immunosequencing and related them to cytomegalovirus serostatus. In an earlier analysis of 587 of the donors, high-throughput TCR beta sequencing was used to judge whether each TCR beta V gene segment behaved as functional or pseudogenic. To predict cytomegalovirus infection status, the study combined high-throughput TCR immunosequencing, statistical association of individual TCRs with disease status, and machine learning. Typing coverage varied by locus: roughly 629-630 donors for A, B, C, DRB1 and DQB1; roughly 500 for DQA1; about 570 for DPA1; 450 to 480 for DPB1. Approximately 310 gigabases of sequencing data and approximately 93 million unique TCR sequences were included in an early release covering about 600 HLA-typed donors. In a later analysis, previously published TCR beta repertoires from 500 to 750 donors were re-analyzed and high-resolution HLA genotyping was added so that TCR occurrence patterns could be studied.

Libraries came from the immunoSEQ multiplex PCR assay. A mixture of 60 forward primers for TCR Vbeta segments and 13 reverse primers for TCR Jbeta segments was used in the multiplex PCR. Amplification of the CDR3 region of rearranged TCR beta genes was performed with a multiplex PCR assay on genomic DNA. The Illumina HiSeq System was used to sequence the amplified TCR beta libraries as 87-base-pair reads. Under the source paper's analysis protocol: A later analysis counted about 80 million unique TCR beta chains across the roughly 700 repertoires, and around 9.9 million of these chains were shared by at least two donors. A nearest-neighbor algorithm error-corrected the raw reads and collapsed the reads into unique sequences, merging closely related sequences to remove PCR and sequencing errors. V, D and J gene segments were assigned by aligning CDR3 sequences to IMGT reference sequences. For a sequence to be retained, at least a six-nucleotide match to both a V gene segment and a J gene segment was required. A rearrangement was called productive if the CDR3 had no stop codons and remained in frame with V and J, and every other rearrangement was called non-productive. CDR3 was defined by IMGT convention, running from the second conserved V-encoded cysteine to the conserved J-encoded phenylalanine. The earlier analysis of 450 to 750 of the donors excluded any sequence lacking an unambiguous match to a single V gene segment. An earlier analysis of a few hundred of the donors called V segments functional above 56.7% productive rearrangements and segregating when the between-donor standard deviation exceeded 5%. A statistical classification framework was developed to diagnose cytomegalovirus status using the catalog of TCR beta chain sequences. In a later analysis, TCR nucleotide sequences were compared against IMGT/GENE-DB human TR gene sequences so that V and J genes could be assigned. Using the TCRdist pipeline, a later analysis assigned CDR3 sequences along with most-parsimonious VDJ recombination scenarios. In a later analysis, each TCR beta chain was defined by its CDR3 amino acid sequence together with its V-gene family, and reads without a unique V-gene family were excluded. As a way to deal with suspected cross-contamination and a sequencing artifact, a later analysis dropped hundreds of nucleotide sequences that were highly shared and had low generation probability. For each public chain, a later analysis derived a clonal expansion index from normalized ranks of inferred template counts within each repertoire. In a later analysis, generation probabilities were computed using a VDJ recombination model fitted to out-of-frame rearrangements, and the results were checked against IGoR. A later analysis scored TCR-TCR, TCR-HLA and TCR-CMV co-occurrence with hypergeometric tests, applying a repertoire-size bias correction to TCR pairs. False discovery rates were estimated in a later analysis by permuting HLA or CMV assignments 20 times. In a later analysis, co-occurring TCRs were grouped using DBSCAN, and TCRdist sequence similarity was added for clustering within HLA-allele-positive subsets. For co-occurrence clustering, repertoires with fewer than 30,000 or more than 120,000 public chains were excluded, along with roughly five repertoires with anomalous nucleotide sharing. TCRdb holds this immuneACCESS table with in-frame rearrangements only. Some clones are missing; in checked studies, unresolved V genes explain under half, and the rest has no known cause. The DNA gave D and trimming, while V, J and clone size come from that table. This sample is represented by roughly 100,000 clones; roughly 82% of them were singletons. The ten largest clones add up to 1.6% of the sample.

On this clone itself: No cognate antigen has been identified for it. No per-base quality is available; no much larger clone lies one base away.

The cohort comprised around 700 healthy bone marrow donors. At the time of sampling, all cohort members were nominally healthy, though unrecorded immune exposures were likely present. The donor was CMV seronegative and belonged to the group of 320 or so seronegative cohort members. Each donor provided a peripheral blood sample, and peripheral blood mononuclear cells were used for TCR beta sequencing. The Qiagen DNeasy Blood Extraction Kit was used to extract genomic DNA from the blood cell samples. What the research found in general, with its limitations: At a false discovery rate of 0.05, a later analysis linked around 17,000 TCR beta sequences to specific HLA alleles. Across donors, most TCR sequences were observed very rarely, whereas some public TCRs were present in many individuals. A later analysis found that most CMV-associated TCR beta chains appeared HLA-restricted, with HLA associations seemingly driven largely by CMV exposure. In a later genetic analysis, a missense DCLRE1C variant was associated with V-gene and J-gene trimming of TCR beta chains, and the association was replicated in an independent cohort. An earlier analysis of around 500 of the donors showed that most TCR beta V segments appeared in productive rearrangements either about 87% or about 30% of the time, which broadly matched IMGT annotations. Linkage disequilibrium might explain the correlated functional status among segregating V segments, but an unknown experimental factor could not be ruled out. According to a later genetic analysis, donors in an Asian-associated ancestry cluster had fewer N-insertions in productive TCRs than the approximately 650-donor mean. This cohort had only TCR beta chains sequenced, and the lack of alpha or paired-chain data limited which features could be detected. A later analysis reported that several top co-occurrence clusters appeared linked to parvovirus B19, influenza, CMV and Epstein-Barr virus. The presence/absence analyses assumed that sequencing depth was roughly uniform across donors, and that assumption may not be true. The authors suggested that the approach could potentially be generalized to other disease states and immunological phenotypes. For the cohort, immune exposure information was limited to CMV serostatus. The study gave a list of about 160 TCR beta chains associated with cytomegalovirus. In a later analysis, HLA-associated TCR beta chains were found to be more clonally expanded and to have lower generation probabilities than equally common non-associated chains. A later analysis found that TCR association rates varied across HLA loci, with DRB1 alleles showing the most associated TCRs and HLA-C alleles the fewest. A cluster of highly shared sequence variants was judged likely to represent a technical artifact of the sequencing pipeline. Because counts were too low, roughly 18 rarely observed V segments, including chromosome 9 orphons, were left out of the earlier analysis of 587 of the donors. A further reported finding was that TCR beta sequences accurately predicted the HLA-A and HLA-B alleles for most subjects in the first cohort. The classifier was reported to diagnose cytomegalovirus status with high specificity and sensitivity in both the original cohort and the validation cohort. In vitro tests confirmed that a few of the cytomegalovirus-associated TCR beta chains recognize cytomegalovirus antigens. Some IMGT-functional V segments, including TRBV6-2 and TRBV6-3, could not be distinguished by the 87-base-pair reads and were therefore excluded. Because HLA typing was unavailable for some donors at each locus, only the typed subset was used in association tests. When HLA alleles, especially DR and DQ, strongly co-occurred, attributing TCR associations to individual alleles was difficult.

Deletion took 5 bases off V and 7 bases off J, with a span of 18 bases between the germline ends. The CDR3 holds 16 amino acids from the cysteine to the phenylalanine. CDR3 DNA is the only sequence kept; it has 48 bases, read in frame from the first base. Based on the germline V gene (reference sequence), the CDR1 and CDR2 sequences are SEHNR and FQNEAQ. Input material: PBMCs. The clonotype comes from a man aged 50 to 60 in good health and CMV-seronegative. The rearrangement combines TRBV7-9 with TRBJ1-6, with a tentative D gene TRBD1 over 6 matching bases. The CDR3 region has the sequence CASSPPQGGINSPLHF. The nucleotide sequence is TGTGCCAGCAGCCCCCCACAGGGTGGTATCAATTCACCCCTCCACTTT.